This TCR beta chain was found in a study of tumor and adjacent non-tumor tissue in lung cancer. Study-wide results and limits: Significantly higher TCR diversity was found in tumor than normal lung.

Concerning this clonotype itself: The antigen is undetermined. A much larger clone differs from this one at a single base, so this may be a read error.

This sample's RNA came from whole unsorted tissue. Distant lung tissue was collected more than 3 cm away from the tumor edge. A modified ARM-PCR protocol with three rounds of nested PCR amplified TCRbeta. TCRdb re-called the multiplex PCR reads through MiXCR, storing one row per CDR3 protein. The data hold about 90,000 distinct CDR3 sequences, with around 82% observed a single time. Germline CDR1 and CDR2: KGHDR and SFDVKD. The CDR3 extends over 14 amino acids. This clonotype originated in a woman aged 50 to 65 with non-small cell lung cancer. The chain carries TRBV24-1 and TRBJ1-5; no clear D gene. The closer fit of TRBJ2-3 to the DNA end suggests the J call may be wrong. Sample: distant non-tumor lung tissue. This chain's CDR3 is CATSDSDGPEPQYF. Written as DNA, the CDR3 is TGTGCCACCAGTGATTCTGACGGGCCGGAGCCCCAGTATTTT.